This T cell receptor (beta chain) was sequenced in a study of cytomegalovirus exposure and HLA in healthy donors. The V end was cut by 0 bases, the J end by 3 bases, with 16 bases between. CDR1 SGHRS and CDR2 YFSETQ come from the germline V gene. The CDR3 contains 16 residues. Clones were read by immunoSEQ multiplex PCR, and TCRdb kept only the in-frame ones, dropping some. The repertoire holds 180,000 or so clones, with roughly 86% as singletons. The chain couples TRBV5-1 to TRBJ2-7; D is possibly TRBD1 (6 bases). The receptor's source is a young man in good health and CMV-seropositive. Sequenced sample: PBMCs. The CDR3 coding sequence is TGCGCCAGCAGCTTGGGATTACAGGGTGGTGGCTACGAGCAGTACTTC. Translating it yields CASSLGLQGGGYEQYF.